This T cell receptor (beta chain) was identified in a study of T-cell memory formation after mild COVID-19. At the level of the study: The TCR clusters were mostly specific to one donor.

The CDR3 length is 14 residues. Per the germline V gene, CDR1 is SGHDT and CDR2 is YYEEEE. The V gene lost 0 bases and the J gene lost 5 bases, with 8 bases spanning the gap. TCRdb independently ran MiXCR on the 5' RACE reads; one entry per CDR3 protein. The sample holds some 600,000 distinct CDR3 sequences, roughly 17% seen once. Findings and caveats of the study: CD4/CD8 balance characterized clones contracting day 15 to 85, and CD4+ skew characterized later expanders.

The table lists this clonotype with a few counts. The antigen remains undetermined. Source material: PBMCs or a T cell subset sorted from them (not recorded which). This clonotype originated in an adult woman who had mild COVID-19 (a few samples of this study predate the infection). Cell type and time point are not known. The chain couples TRBV5-6 to TRBJ2-2; D remains ambiguous. The CDR3 loop is CASSLVTPTGELFF. The CDR3, as DNA: TGTGCCAGCAGCTTGGTCACACCAACCGGGGAGCTGTTTTTT.